This T cell receptor (beta chain) was obtained from a study of OX40 agonist ivuxolimab in advanced cancers. Profiling relied on immunoSEQ multiplex PCR, and the TCRdb table lists in-frame clones only, not all of them. Counted here are 70,000 to 80,000 clones, 80% to 90% occurring once; the ten biggest clones make up roughly 15%. CDR3 length equals 15 residues. Germline trimming cut 3 bases from V and 6 bases from J; bases unmatched to any gene: 4. Germline CDR1 and CDR2: SQVTM and ANQGSEA. The rearrangement uses TRBV29-1 and TRBJ2-1, with 14 bases lining up with TRBD2. The TCR sequence derives from an adult with an advanced solid tumor such as melanoma, head and neck, liver or kidney cancer. This sample comprised CD4+ or CD8+ T cells sorted from blood, obtained in a trial of the OX40 agonist ivuxolimab. This CDR3 is CSVEEGLAGVNEQFF. In DNA, the CDR3 is TGCAGCGTTGAGGAGGGACTAGCGGGAGTCAATGAGCAGTTCTTC.